The clone carrying this TCR beta chain was found a few times. Its antigen remains unknown. V was clipped by 2 bases and J by 1 base, with 9 bases between them. CDR1 and CDR2 from the germline V gene are SGHKS and YYEKEE (reference sequence). The CDR3 is 14 residues long. The data derive from a study of T cells in Graves' hyperthyroidism and ophthalmopathy. Study-level results: It was a median around seven months before onset that the model predicted ophthalmopathy.

RNA transcripts yielded amplified TCR beta CDR3 regions. The TCR CDR3 first-round RT-PCR relied on the HTBI primer set. TCRdb reanalysed the multiplex PCR reads using MiXCR and keeps one entry per CDR3 protein. Of around 800,000 distinct CDR3 sequences listed, over 35% are singletons. Sequencing was performed on blood. This clonotype was sampled from a man aged 18 to 29 with Graves' hyperthyroidism. The chain is built from TRBV5-5 and TRBJ2-5; TRBD1 is a possible D gene (5 bases). The CDR3 DNA reads TGTGCCAGCAGCTTAAGACAGATCCAAGAGACCCAGTACTTC. As protein: CASSLRQIQETQYF.